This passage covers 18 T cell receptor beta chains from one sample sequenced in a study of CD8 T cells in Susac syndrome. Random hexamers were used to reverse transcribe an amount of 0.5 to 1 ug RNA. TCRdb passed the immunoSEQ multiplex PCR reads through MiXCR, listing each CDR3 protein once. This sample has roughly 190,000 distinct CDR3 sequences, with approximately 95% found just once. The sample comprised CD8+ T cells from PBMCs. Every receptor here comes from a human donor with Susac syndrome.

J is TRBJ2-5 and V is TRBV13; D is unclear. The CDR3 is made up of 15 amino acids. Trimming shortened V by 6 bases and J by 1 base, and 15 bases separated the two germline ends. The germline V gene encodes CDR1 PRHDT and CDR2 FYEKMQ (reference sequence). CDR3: CASRRRTASQETQYF. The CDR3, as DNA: TGTGCCAGCAGACGACGGACCGCATCCCAAGAGACCCAGTACTTC. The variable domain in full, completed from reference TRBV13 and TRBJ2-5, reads AAGVIQSPRHLIKEKRETATLKCYPIPRHDTVYWYQQGPGQDPQFLISFYEKMQSDKGSIPDRFSAQQFSDYHSELNMSSLELGDSALYFCASRRRTASQETQYFGPGTRLLVL.

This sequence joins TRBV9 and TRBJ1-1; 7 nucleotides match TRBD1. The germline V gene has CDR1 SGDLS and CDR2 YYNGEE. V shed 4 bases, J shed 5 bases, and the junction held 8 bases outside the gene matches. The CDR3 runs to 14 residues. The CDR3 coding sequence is TGTGCCAGCAGCCCCCGACAGGGATGGACTGAAGCTTTCTTT. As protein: CASSPRQGWTEAFF.

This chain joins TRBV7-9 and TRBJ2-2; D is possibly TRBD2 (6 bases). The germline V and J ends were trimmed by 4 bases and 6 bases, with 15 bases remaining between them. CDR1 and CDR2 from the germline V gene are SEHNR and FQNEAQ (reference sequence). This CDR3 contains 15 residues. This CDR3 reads CASSSGRGGAGELFF. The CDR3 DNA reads TGTGCCAGCAGCTCCGGGCGGGGTGGGGCCGGGGAGCTGTTTTTT.

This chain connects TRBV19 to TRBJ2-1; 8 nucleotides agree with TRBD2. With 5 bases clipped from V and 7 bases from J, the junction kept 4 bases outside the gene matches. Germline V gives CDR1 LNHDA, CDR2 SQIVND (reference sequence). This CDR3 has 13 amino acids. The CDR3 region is CASSRTSRNEQFF. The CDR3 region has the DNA TGTGCCAGTAGTCGGACTAGCCGGAATGAGCAGTTCTTC.

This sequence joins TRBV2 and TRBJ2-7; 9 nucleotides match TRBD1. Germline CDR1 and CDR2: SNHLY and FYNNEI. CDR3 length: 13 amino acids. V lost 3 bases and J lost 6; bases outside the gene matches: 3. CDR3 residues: CASSEGQGSEQYF. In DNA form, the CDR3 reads TGTGCCAGCAGTGAGGGACAGGGAAGCGAGCAGTACTTC. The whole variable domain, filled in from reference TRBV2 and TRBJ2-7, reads EPEVTQTPSHQVTQMGQEVILRCVPISNHLYFYWYRQILGQKVEFLVSFYNNEISEKSEIFDDQFSVERPDGSNFTLKIRSTKLEDSAMYFCASSEGQGSEQYFGPGTRLTVT.

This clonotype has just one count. In DNA, the CDR3 is TGTGCCAGCAGCTTAATCAGGCACGTCACAGATACGCAGTATTTT. Its protein product is CASSLIRHVTDTQYF. This chain uses TRBV11-2 with TRBJ2-3; D unclear. The CDR3 contains 15 residues. Trimming shortened V by 2 bases and J by 2 bases, and 11 bases separated the two germline ends. Germline V gene data show CDR1 as SGHAT and CDR2 as FQNNGV.

The CDR3: CSARIDTGATNEKLFF. The CDR3 nucleotides are TGCAGTGCTAGAATCGACACAGGCGCAACTAATGAAAAACTGTTTTTT. This chain uses TRBV20-1 with TRBJ1-4; D may be TRBD1 (5 bases). The germline V and J ends were trimmed by 2 bases and 0 bases, with 13 bases remaining between them. The CDR3 totals 16 residues. CDR1 DFQATT and CDR2 SNEGSKA come from the germline V gene (reference sequence).

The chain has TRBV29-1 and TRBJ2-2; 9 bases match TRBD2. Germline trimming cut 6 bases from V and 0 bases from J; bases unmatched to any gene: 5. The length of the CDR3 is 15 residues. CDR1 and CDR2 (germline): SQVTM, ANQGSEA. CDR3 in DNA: TGCAGCGTCCTAATAGCGGGGGCGAACACCGGGGAGCTGTTTTTT. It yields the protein CSVLIAGANTGELFF.

The CDR3 region is CASRNIQGHEQYF. The CDR3 DNA reads TGTGCCAGCAGAAATATACAGGGCCACGAGCAGTACTTC. This sequence joins TRBV27 and TRBJ2-7; perhaps TRBD1 as D (6 bases). Deletions cut 6 bases from V and 5 bases from J, with 14 bases between. The CDR3 contains 13 residues. Germline assignment: CDR1 MNHEY and CDR2 SMNVEV (reference sequence).

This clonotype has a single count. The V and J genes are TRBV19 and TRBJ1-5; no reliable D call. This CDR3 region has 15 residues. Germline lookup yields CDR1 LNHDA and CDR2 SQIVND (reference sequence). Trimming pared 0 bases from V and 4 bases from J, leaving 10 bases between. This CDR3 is CASSIDREGNQPQHF. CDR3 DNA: TGTGCCAGTAGTATAGATAGAGAGGGAAATCAGCCCCAGCATTTT.

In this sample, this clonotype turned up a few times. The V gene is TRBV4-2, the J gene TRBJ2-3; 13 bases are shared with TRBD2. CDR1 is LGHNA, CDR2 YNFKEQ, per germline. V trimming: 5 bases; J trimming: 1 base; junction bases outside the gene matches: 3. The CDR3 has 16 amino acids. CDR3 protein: CASSTGLAGGTDTQYF. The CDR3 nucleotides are TGTGCCAGCAGCACCGGACTAGCGGGAGGCACAGATACGCAGTATTTT.

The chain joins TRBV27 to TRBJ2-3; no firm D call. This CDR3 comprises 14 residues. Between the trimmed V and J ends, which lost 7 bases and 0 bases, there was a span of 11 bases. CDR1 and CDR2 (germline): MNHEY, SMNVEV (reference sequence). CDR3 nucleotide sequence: TGTGCCAGCACCTCAACCCCTAGCACAGATACGCAGTATTTT. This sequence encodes CASTSTPSTDTQYF.

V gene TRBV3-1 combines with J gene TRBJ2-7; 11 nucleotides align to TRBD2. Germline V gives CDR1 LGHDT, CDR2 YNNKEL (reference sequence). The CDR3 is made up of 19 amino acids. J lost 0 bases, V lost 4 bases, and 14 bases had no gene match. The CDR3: CASSPRGQLAGVLSYEQYF. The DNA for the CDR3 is TGTGCCAGCAGCCCCCGTGGACAACTAGCGGGGGTTCTCTCCTACGAGCAGTACTTC.

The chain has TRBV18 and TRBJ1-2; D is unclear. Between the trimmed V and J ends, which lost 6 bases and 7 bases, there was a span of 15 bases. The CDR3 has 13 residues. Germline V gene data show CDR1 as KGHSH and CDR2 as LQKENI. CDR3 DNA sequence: TGTGCCAGCTCCTCCGTAACAGAGGCTGGCTACACCTTC. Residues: CASSSVTEAGYTF.

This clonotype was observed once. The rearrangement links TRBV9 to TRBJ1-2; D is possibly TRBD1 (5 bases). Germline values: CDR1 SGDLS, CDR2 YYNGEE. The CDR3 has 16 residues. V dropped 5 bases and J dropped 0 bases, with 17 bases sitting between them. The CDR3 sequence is CASSPGVGHANYGYTF. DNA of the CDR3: TGTGCCAGCAGTCCGGGAGTCGGACACGCTAACTATGGCTACACCTTC.

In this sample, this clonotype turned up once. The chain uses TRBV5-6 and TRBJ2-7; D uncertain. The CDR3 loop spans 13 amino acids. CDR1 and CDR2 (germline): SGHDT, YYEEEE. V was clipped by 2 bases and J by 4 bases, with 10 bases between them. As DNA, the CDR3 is TGTGCCAGCAGCTTTCTTGACGGGTACGAGCAGTACTTC. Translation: CASSFLDGYEQYF. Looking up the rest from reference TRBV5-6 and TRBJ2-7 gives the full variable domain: DAGVTQSPTHLIKTRGQQVTLRCSPKSGHDTVSWYQQALGQGPQFIFQYYEEEERQRGNFPDRFSGHQFPNYSSELNVNALLLGDSALYLCASSFLDGYEQYFGPGTRLTVT.

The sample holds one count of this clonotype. The CDR3 DNA reads as TGTGCCACCGGTGACGGAGACAGGGATGAAGCTTTCTTT. Its translation: CATGDGDRDEAFF. The genes are TRBV15 and TRBJ1-1; TRBD1 aligns across 7 bases. Per the germline V gene, CDR1 is LNHNV and CDR2 is YYDKDF (reference sequence). The CDR3 spans 13 residues. The V segment lost 8 bases and the J segment 7 bases; nucleotides outside the gene matches: 10.

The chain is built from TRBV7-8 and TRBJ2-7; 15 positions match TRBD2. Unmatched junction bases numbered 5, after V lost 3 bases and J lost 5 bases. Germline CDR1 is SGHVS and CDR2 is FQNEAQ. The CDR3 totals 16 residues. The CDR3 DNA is TGTGCCAGCAGCTTGGGACTAGCGGGAGGATGGGACGAGCAGTACTTC. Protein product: CASSLGLAGGWDEQYF.